A single sample is the source of the 29 T cell receptor beta chains below, sequenced in a study of cytomegalovirus exposure and HLA in healthy donors. PCR was performed using 60 Vbeta and 13 Jbeta primers. Sequenced by immunoSEQ multiplex PCR; TCRdb stores in-frame clones only, minus some. Counted here are some 140,000 clones, roughly 77% occurring once; the ten biggest clones make up around 5%. The specimen was PBMCs. The receptors were sampled from a man younger than 45 in good health.

The chain joins TRBV7-2 to TRBJ2-7; tentative D call: TRBD1 (5 bases). V was cut by 1 base and J by 2 bases, with 18 bases left in between. The CDR3 is 17 amino acids. Germline V gene sequence: CDR1 SGHTA, CDR2 FQGNSA. The CDR3 bases are TGTGCCAGCAGCTTAGGTAGGGGCCCAGTGCTAACCTACGAGCAGTACTTC. It translates to CASSLGRGPVLTYEQYF.

J is TRBJ2-2 and V is TRBV7-8; D gene unclear. The ends were cut back, 1 base at V and 3 bases at J, with 9 bases in the middle. The CDR3 spans 15 residues. Germline CDR1 SGHVS, CDR2 FQNEAQ. CDR3 loop: CASSLDGPYTGELFF. CDR3 coding DNA: TGTGCCAGCAGCTTAGATGGGCCGTACACCGGGGAGCTGTTTTTT.

The chain combines TRBV2 with TRBJ2-7; tentatively, D is TRBD1 (5 bases). The germline V and J ends were trimmed by 6 bases and 3 bases, with 9 bases remaining between them. The germline V gene encodes CDR1 SNHLY and CDR2 FYNNEI. This CDR3 has 12 residues. The CDR3 sequence: CASRGQGYEQYF. The CDR3 bases are TGTGCCAGCAGGGGCCAGGGCTACGAGCAGTACTTC.

The rearrangement links TRBV2 to TRBJ1-5; 11 bases agree with TRBD1. The ends lost 11 bases at V and 6 bases at J; junction bases unmatched: 9. The CDR3 loop spans 14 amino acids. CDR1 SNHLY and CDR2 FYNNEI come from the germline V gene. The CDR3, as DNA: TGTGCCGCCGCGGACAGGGGGCCGACTCAGCCCCAGCATTTT. Its protein is CAAADRGPTQPQHF.

This chain joins TRBV10-3 and TRBJ2-4; 7 bases align to TRBD2. There are 15 residues in the CDR3. Germline V gene data show CDR1 as ENHRY and CDR2 as SYGVKD. With 0 bases clipped from V and 5 bases from J, the junction kept 4 bases outside the gene matches. For the CDR3, the DNA is TGTGCCATCAGTGAGTCGACAGCGGGGCAAAACATTCAGTACTTC. It specifies CAISESTAGQNIQYF.

The chain is built from TRBV6-1 and TRBJ2-1, with no clear D. The CDR3 consists of 11 residues. V was cut by 8 bases and J by 6 bases, with 8 bases left in between. From germline, CDR1 is MNHNS and CDR2 SASEGT. CDR3 nucleotide sequence: TGTGCCAGCCGCGCCCGCAATGAGCAGTTCTTC. Translated, it gives CASRARNEQFF.

This chain uses TRBV6-5 with TRBJ1-5; D remains unclear. V lost 1 base and J lost 5, with 15 bases in between. Germline V gene data show CDR1 as MNHEY and CDR2 as SVGAGI. This CDR3 is built from 16 residues. This CDR3 reads CASSYYGPNGHQPQHF. For the CDR3, the DNA is TGTGCCAGCAGTTACTATGGCCCCAATGGCCATCAGCCCCAGCATTTT.

The chain carries TRBV5-8 and TRBJ2-1; 9 positions match TRBD2. The V gene end was trimmed by 3 bases and the J gene end by 8 bases; junction bases not matched to a gene: 15. CDR1 SGHTS and CDR2 YDEGEE come from the germline V gene. The CDR3 loop spans 17 amino acids. DNA for the CDR3: TGTGCCAGCAGCTGGGGTATAGCGGGGGACCCGGTCCATGAGCAGTTCTTC. This sequence encodes CASSWGIAGDPVHEQFF.

The V call is TRBV18, the J call TRBJ2-5; 7 bases match TRBD2. The CDR3 totals 13 residues. Per germline, CDR1 KGHSH and CDR2 LQKENI. J lost 5 bases, V lost 8 bases, and 8 bases had no gene match. As DNA, the CDR3 is TGTGCCAGCACCCGTTCCGGGGGGGAGACCCAGTACTTC. It codes for CASTRSGGETQYF.

This clone was seen a handful of times. The chain uses TRBV7-6 and TRBJ2-7, with 9 bases that match TRBD2. J lost 6 bases, V lost 6 bases, and 12 bases had no gene match. This CDR3 region has 15 residues. Germline V gives CDR1 SGHVS, CDR2 FNYEAQ. The CDR3 DNA follows: TGTGCCAGCAGTCCTATTAGCGGGAGAGGGGGCGAGCAGTACTTC. Translation: CASSPISGRGGEQYF.

The chain employs TRBV7-2 and TRBJ2-2; the match to TRBD1 covers 10 bases. The CDR3 sequence is 16 residues long. Germline CDR1 and CDR2: SGHTA and FQGNSA. The J segment lost 3 bases and the V segment lost 5 bases, leaving 6 bases of the junction unmatched. Here the CDR3 reads CASSIGTGADTGELFF. The CDR3 DNA reads TGTGCCAGCAGCATAGGGACAGGGGCGGACACCGGGGAGCTGTTTTTT. The complete variable domain, with remaining parts taken from reference TRBV7-2 and TRBJ2-2, reads GAGVSQSPSNKVTEKGKDVELRCDPISGHTALYWYRQSLGQGLEFLIYFQGNSAPDKSGLPSDRFSAERTGGSVSTLTIQRTQQEDSAVYLCASSIGTGADTGELFFGEGSRLTVL.

This rearrangement joins TRBV18 to TRBJ1-1; 9 bases map to TRBD1. The CDR3 has 14 residues. The V and J ends lost 5 bases and 5 bases, in that order; junction bases with no gene match: 6. Looked up from germline, CDR1 is KGHSH and CDR2 is LQKENI. The CDR3 DNA is TGTGCCAGCTCAACTACCGACAGGGGGACTGAAGCTTTCTTT. Its protein is CASSTTDRGTEAFF.

In its sample, this clone was seen a few times. This chain connects TRBV6-6 to TRBJ1-1, with D maybe TRBD1 (6 bases). The CDR3 sequence is 13 residues long. Trimming removed 2 bases at V and 5 bases at J, with 9 bases between. The V gene's germline CDR1 is MNHNY and CDR2 SVGAGI (reference sequence). The CDR3 loop reads CASSYGGRTEAFF. The CDR3 DNA sequence: TGTGCCAGCAGTTACGGGGGCCGTACTGAAGCTTTCTTT.

The V gene is TRBV27, the J gene TRBJ2-1, with 10 bases aligning to TRBD2. The junction had 9 bases not matched to a gene; V was cut back by 4 bases and J by 6 bases. Germline V lookup: CDR1 MNHEY, CDR2 SMNVEV (reference sequence). CDR3 size: 16 residues. The CDR3 sequence is CASSYTEASGSNEQFF. Here the CDR3 DNA reads TGTGCCAGCAGTTACACAGAGGCTAGCGGGAGCAATGAGCAGTTCTTC.

This chain uses TRBV7-8 with TRBJ2-7; D is perhaps TRBD1 (5 bases). Trimming cost V 5 bases and J 3 bases, with 8 bases left between them. The CDR3 is made up of 12 amino acids. CDR1 SGHVS and CDR2 FQNEAQ come from the germline V gene. The CDR3 here is CASSTTGYEQYF. The CDR3, as DNA: TGTGCCAGCAGCACAACAGGCTACGAGCAGTACTTC.

V usage is TRBV7-3 and J usage is TRBJ2-3, with D possibly TRBD2 on 6 matching bases. With 2 bases removed from V and 7 bases from J, the gap between germline ends came to 10 bases. Germline CDR1 SGHTA, CDR2 FQGTGA. The CDR3 extends over 13 amino acids. As DNA, the CDR3 is TGTGCCAGCAGCTTAGACGCGGGGAATACGCAGTATTTT. This sequence encodes CASSLDAGNTQYF.

CDR3 residues: CASSMGHGVWDEQFF. CDR3 nucleotide sequence: TGTGCCAGCAGCATGGGACACGGGGTCTGGGATGAGCAGTTCTTC. J is TRBJ2-1 and V is TRBV7-9; a weak D match, TRBD1 (6 bases). Germline-derived CDR1 and CDR2 are SEHNR and FQNEAQ (reference sequence). The ends were cut back, 5 bases at V and 8 bases at J, with 19 bases in the middle. This CDR3 contains 15 residues.

The V gene is TRBV9, the J gene TRBJ2-7, with D hard to call. There are 14 residues in the CDR3. The ends were cut back, 4 bases at V and 5 bases at J, with 16 bases in the middle. Germline V gene sequence: CDR1 SGDLS, CDR2 YYNGEE. CDR3 amino acids: CASSPESAAHEQYF. The CDR3 bases are TGTGCCAGCAGCCCCGAGTCCGCTGCCCACGAGCAGTACTTC.

This clone has more than one count but fewer than ten. The J gene is TRBJ1-2, the V gene TRBV6-5; 8 nucleotides line up with TRBD1. Germline loops: CDR1 MNHEY, CDR2 SVGAGI. J lost 8 bases, V lost 2 bases, and 4 bases had no gene match. The CDR3 consists of 13 residues. The CDR3 nucleotides read TGTGCCAGCAGTTACGGGTCAGGGGGCGGCTACACCTTC. It yields the protein CASSYGSGGGYTF.

This chain uses TRBV9 with TRBJ2-2; TRBD2 matches at 8 bases. Germline loops: CDR1 SGDLS, CDR2 YYNGEE. Trimming at V came to 3 bases and at J to 6 bases, leaving 10 bases not matched to a gene. The CDR3 totals 16 residues. The CDR3 is CASSGPGLGSSGELFF. The CDR3 DNA reads TGTGCCAGCAGCGGCCCGGGACTAGGATCTTCCGGGGAGCTGTTTTTT.

This chain links TRBV7-2 with TRBJ1-2; D remains ambiguous. The V gene's germline CDR1 is SGHTA and CDR2 FQGNSA. V was pared by 5 bases and J by 7 bases, with 17 bases between. CDR3 size: 14 residues. The CDR3, as DNA: TGTGCCAGCAGCCCAGAGGGCAGGCGGGGTGGCTACACCTTC. It codes for CASSPEGRRGGYTF.

This clone was found once. V gene TRBV5-4 combines with J gene TRBJ1-2; the match to TRBD1 covers 7 bases. V dropped 1 base and J dropped 3; count of bases not matched to a gene: 6. Germline CDR1 and CDR2: SGHNT and YYREEE (reference sequence). This CDR3 comprises 15 residues. The CDR3 region has the DNA TGTGCCAGCAGCTTGACAGGGGAGTATGACTATGGCTACACCTTC. Translating gives CASSLTGEYDYGYTF.

The chain recombines TRBV27 with TRBJ2-1, with TRBD1 as a possible D gene (6 bases). V lost 5 bases and J lost 7, with 9 bases in between. Germline V lookup: CDR1 MNHEY, CDR2 SMNVEV (reference sequence). CDR3 size: 12 residues. CDR3 residues: CASSLTGNEQFF. For the CDR3, the DNA is TGTGCCAGCAGTCTTACAGGGAATGAGCAGTTCTTC.

V is TRBV29-1 and J is TRBJ2-1, with TRBD1 matching over 10 bases. Trimming removed 7 bases from V and 7 bases from J; junction bases left unmatched: 10. The CDR3 is made up of 14 amino acids. Germline V gives CDR1 SQVTM, CDR2 ANQGSEA. CDR3 loop: CSARDRGRRNEQFF. The CDR3 nucleotides are TGCAGCGCAAGAGACAGGGGGCGCAGGAATGAGCAGTTCTTC.

V is TRBV6-6 and J is TRBJ1-5; 8 bases agree with TRBD1. V lost 2 bases and J lost 2; bases outside the gene matches: 5. The V gene's germline CDR1 is MNHNY and CDR2 SVGAGI (reference sequence). The length of the CDR3 is 16 residues. The CDR3 DNA follows: TGTGCCAGCAGTTACGGCGGACAGGGAGGCAATCAGCCCCAGCATTTT. It yields the protein CASSYGGQGGNQPQHF.

The V and J genes are TRBV20-1 and TRBJ2-1; D is ambiguous. Trimming cost V 6 bases and J 8 bases, with 8 bases left between them. CDR3 length: 10 residues. Germline values: CDR1 DFQATT, CDR2 SNEGSKA (reference sequence). This CDR3 is CSATEYEQFF. The DNA for the CDR3 is TGCAGTGCCACCGAGTATGAGCAGTTCTTC.

The chain recombines TRBV28 with TRBJ1-1; no clear D. V dropped 3 bases and J dropped 9 bases, with 17 bases sitting between them. CDR3 length: 14 residues. Germline values: CDR1 MDHEN, CDR2 SYDVKM. CDR3 DNA sequence: TGTGCCAGCAGTTTCGGGGTTTCGGGCGCCCAAGCTTTCTTT. It specifies CASSFGVSGAQAFF. The entire variable domain, with the rest obtained from reference TRBV28 and TRBJ1-1, is as follows: DVKVTQSSRYLVKRTGEKVFLECVQDMDHENMFWYRQDPGLGLRLIYFSYDVKMKEKGDIPEGYSVSREKKERFSLILESASTNQTSMYLCASSFGVSGAQAFFGQGTRLTVV.

V is TRBV11-3 and J is TRBJ2-2; 7 nucleotides agree with TRBD1. Germline V CDR1 and CDR2: SGHNT, YENEEA. V shed 5 bases and J 7 bases; nucleotides not matched to a gene: 10. The CDR3 covers 15 residues. In nucleotides, the CDR3 is TGTGCCAGCAGCCTGACAGGGAATTACGGCGGGGAGCTGTTTTTT. This sequence encodes CASSLTGNYGGELFF.

Details on this clone: Within the sample, other DNA sequences also encode this same CDR3. The chain has TRBV29-1 and TRBJ2-7; tentative D call: TRBD2 (6 bases). Deletions cut 4 bases from V and 3 bases from J, with 10 bases between. CDR3 length: 12 amino acids. Germline V gene sequence: CDR1 SQVTM, CDR2 ANQGSEA. CDR3 region: CSVVAGGYEQYF. In nucleotides, the CDR3 is TGCAGCGTTGTTGCCGGGGGCTACGAGCAGTACTTC.